One and the same sample provided the 30 T cell receptor beta chains below, sequenced in a study of graft-versus-host responses after intestinal transplantation. The data were produced by immunoSEQ multiplex PCR, yet TCRdb's version contains in-frame clones alone and is incomplete. This table holds approximately 70,000 clones, about 90% found once. These receptors' antigens are unknown. The input for sequencing was unstimulated CD8+ T cells sorted from spleen or lymph node cells, taken before intestinal transplant. The receptors originated from a human donor who received an intestinal transplant.

The gene calls are TRBV7-2 and TRBJ2-2, with 10 positions matching TRBD1. Germline assignment: CDR1 SGHTA and CDR2 FQGNSA. This CDR3 contains 18 residues. V was clipped by 5 bases and J by 6 bases; unmatched bases: 15. The CDR3 loop reads CASSQRQGAFDFSGELFF. In nucleotides, the CDR3 is TGTGCCAGCAGCCAACGACAGGGGGCATTTGATTTCTCCGGGGAGCTGTTTTTT.

DNA of the CDR3: TGCAGTGCTGGCCCGCTCTACGAGCAGTACTTC. It encodes CSAGPLYEQYF. The rearrangement joins TRBV20-1 to TRBJ2-7, with D hard to call. Trimming cost V 5 bases and J 3 bases, with 8 bases left between them. CDR3 size: 11 residues. Germline CDR1 reads DFQATT; CDR2 reads SNEGSKA (reference sequence).

The chain couples TRBV18 to TRBJ1-5; no clear D. The CDR3 totals 16 residues. CDR1 and CDR2 from the germline V gene are KGHSH and LQKENI. Trimming cost V 3 bases and J 5 bases, with 17 bases left between them. The CDR3 protein is CASSPTAGRTDQPQHF. In DNA form, the CDR3 reads TGTGCCAGCTCACCTACCGCGGGCAGGACCGATCAGCCCCAGCATTTT. Based on the CDR3 plus reference TRBV18 and TRBJ1-5, the full variable domain is NAGVMQNPRHLVRRRGQEARLRCSPMKGHSHVYWYRQLPEEGLKFMVYLQKENIIDESGMPKERFSAEFPKEGPSILRIQQVVRGDSAAYFCASSPTAGRTDQPQHFGDGTRLSIL.

This chain connects TRBV9 to TRBJ2-5; TRBD2 might be the D (6 bases). This CDR3 region has 15 residues. Germline V gene sequence: CDR1 SGDLS, CDR2 YYNGEE. V lost 4 bases and J 5 bases, leaving 18 bases between the germline ends. In nucleotides, the CDR3 is TGTGCCAGCAGCCCAACCAGACTAGTTGAGGAGACCCAGTACTTC. Protein product: CASSPTRLVEETQYF. Combining the CDR3 with reference TRBV9 and TRBJ2-5 gives the whole variable domain DSGVTQTPKHLITATGQRVTLRCSPRSGDLSVYWYQQSLDQGLQFLIQYYNGEERAKGNILERFSAQQFPDLHSELNLSSLELGDSALYFCASSPTRLVEETQYFGPGTRLLVL.

The chain recombines TRBV19 with TRBJ1-1; D is ambiguous. Trimming left V 2 bases short and J 1 base short, with 5 bases between. From germline, CDR1 is LNHDA and CDR2 SQIVND (reference sequence). CDR3 length equals 13 residues. CDR3 amino acids: CASSISGNTEAFF. The CDR3 DNA reads TGTGCCAGTAGTATATCAGGGAACACTGAAGCTTTCTTT. Based on the CDR3 plus reference TRBV19 and TRBJ1-1, the full variable domain is DGGITQSPKYLFRKEGQNVTLSCEQNLNHDAMYWYRQDPGQGLRLIYYSQIVNDFQKGDIAEGYSVSREKKESFPLTVTSAQKNPTAFYLCASSISGNTEAFFGQGTRLTVV.

The chain uses TRBV18 and TRBJ1-2; no clear D gene. The germline gives CDR1 KGHSH, CDR2 LQKENI. Trimming stripped 3 bases from V and 4 bases from J, with 9 bases between. The CDR3 spans 13 residues. The CDR3 DNA reads TGTGCCAGCTCACCGGCAGGAGGCTATGGCTACACCTTC. This translates into CASSPAGGYGYTF.

The chain is built from TRBV6-1 and TRBJ2-7, with 7 bases matching TRBD1. Germline V gene data show CDR1 as MNHNS and CDR2 as SASEGT. With V trimmed by 2 bases and J by 2 bases, 15 bases remained unmatched. The CDR3 has 18 amino acids. CDR3 in DNA: TGTGCCAGCAGTGAAACCTGGGGTAGGGACAGTCCCACCTACGAGCAGTACTTC. This codes for CASSETWGRDSPTYEQYF.

The J gene is TRBJ2-1, the V gene TRBV6-4; 7 positions match TRBD2. This CDR3 contains 15 residues. The trim removed 0 bases at V and 3 bases at J, leaving 2 bases unmatched. CDR1 is MRHNA and CDR2 is SNTAGT in the germline V gene. In DNA, the CDR3 is TGTGCCAGCAGTGACTCGGGGGGGGGCTACAATGAGCAGTTCTTC. Translation gives CASSDSGGGYNEQFF.

The V gene is TRBV11-3, the J gene TRBJ2-2; weak D call: TRBD2 (5 bases). The CDR3 sequence is 16 residues long. The V gene's germline CDR1 is SGHNT and CDR2 YENEEA. V lost 1 base to trimming and J lost 7 bases, with 16 bases between them. CDR3 protein: CASSLGSVPEVGELFF. For the CDR3, the DNA is TGTGCCAGCAGCTTAGGCTCCGTCCCGGAGGTCGGGGAGCTGTTTTTT.

This chain uses TRBV6-1 with TRBJ1-4, with D unresolved. This CDR3 spans 15 amino acids. Trimming removed 4 bases at V and 0 bases at J, with 9 bases between. Germline CDR1 is MNHNS and CDR2 is SASEGT. DNA for the CDR3: TGTGCCAGCAGTGCCCGGACTTCAACTAATGAAAAACTGTTTTTT. It yields the protein CASSARTSTNEKLFF.

The rearrangement links TRBV15 to TRBJ1-4; 10 bases agree with TRBD1. Germline CDR1 is LNHNV and CDR2 is YYDKDF (reference sequence). The CDR3 is 19 amino acids. V gave up 3 bases and J gave up 1 base; unmatched junction bases: 11. The CDR3 loop is CATSRATGQGFRTNEKLFF. CDR3 bases: TGTGCCACCAGCAGGGCGACGGGACAGGGGTTCCGAACTAATGAAAAACTGTTTTTT. The full variable domain, completed using reference TRBV15 and TRBJ1-4, is DAMVIQNPRYQVTQFGKPVTLSCSQTLNHNVMYWYQQKSSQAPKLLFHYYDKDFNNEADTPDNFQSRRPNTSFCFLDIRSPGLGDTAMYLCATSRATGQGFRTNEKLFFGSGTQLSVL.

The chain is built from TRBV27 and TRBJ2-2, with 9 nucleotides matching TRBD1. V was clipped by 4 bases and J by 7 bases; unmatched bases: 13. Germline V gene lookup returns CDR1 MNHEY and CDR2 SMNVEV (reference sequence). This CDR3 is 17 amino acids long. The CDR3 loop reads CASSSRDRVNRGGELFF. The CDR3 DNA is TGTGCCAGCAGTTCCCGGGACAGGGTTAATCGGGGCGGGGAGCTGTTTTTT.

V gene TRBV4-1 combines with J gene TRBJ1-1; no reliable D call. Germline lookup yields CDR1 MGHRA and CDR2 YSYEKL. The V and J ends lost 2 bases and 1 base respectively, with 5 bases between them. This CDR3 contains 13 residues. This CDR3 reads CASSQSGNTEAFF. The CDR3 DNA is TGCGCCAGCAGCCAATCAGGGAACACTGAAGCTTTCTTT.

The CDR3 nucleotides are TGTGCCAGCAGTTACTTCCCTTCCTACGAGCAGTACTTC. This gives the protein CASSYFPSYEQYF. The chain links TRBV6-5 to TRBJ2-7; D gene ambiguous. Germline-derived CDR1 and CDR2 are MNHEY and SVGAGI. V was clipped by 1 base and J by 1 base, with 5 bases between them. The CDR3 is made up of 13 amino acids.

The V and J genes are TRBV10-2 and TRBJ2-7; no clear D. Trimming took off 5 bases at V and 0 bases at J, with 11 bases between the two ends. Germline V gene sequence: CDR1 WSHSY, CDR2 SAAADI. This CDR3 is built from 14 residues. CDR3 coding DNA: TGCGCCAGCAGTTGGGCGCAGAACTCCTACGAGCAGTACTTC. Residues: CASSWAQNSYEQYF.

J is TRBJ2-7 and V is TRBV7-8; weak D call: TRBD1 (5 bases). Trimming took 3 bases from V and 1 from J, leaving 10 bases between them. Germline CDR1 is SGHVS and CDR2 is FQNEAQ. This CDR3 region has 14 residues. CDR3 nucleotide sequence: TGTGCCAGCAGCTTGGACATGGAATCCTACGAGCAGTACTTC. Amino acid sequence: CASSLDMESYEQYF. Full variable domain (remainder filled in from reference TRBV7-8 and TRBJ2-7): GAGVSQSPRYKVAKRGQDVALRCDPISGHVSLFWYQQALGQGPEFLTYFQNEAQLDKSGLPSDRFFAERPEGSVSTLKIQRTQQEDSAVYLCASSLDMESYEQYFGPGTRLTVT.

The V call is TRBV19, the J call TRBJ2-1; TRBD2 matches at 7 bases. The junction had 6 bases not matched to a gene; V was cut back by 7 bases and J by 3 bases. This CDR3 has 14 amino acids. Germline V gene data show CDR1 as LNHDA and CDR2 as SQIVND (reference sequence). DNA for the CDR3: TGTGCCAGTACTCCGGGGGAGGGCTACAATGAGCAGTTCTTC. Protein: CASTPGEGYNEQFF.

The rearrangement links TRBV5-6 to TRBJ1-1; TRBD1 matches 7 bases. Germline V gene lookup returns CDR1 SGHDT and CDR2 YYEEEE. The CDR3 loop spans 13 amino acids. After removal of 4 bases from V and 13 bases from J, the junction contained 13 bases not matched to a gene. Here the CDR3 reads CASSLLGQGVDFF. CDR3 nucleotide sequence: TGTGCCAGCAGCCTCCTTGGGCAGGGGGTGGATTTCTTT.

This chain connects TRBV5-8 to TRBJ1-1; tentative D call: TRBD1 (6 bases). Germline CDR1 and CDR2: SGHTS and YDEGEE. The CDR3 runs 15 residues. Trimming left V 6 bases short and J 1 base short, with 16 bases between. This CDR3 is CASTLWGQSNTEAFF. Written as DNA, the CDR3 is TGTGCCAGCACTCTCTGGGGACAATCGAACACTGAAGCTTTCTTT.

V gene TRBV15 combines with J gene TRBJ2-7, with D perhaps matching TRBD1 (5 bases). CDR3 length: 13 amino acids. Germline CDR1 LNHNV, CDR2 YYDKDF (reference sequence). Trimming took 3 bases from V and 3 from J, leaving 9 bases between them. The CDR3 DNA follows: TGTGCCACCAGCAGGTTAGACAGCTACGAGCAGTACTTC. This gives the protein CATSRLDSYEQYF.

V gene TRBV27 combines with J gene TRBJ1-1; D not certain. V was clipped by 6 bases and J by 1 base, with 6 bases between them. Germline CDR1 reads MNHEY; CDR2 reads SMNVEV (reference sequence). The CDR3 is made up of 12 amino acids. Here the CDR3 reads CASRYGNTEAFF. DNA for the CDR3: TGTGCCAGCAGGTACGGGAACACTGAAGCTTTCTTT.

The V gene is TRBV27, the J gene TRBJ1-2; D gene ambiguous. The CDR3 sequence is 14 residues long. Per germline, CDR1 MNHEY and CDR2 SMNVEV (reference sequence). Trimming left V 6 bases short and J 5 bases short, with 16 bases between. CDR3: CASSVNGLRYGYTF. Written as DNA, the CDR3 is TGTGCCAGCAGCGTGAACGGCCTGAGGTATGGCTACACCTTC.

The J gene is TRBJ2-1, the V gene TRBV9; D may be TRBD1 (6 bases). The germline gives CDR1 SGDLS, CDR2 YYNGEE. Trimming removed 2 bases from V and 4 bases from J, with 16 bases in between. The CDR3 loop spans 16 amino acids. This CDR3 reads CASSVGSQGPYNEQFF. The CDR3 region has the DNA TGTGCCAGCAGCGTTGGGAGTCAGGGGCCATACAATGAGCAGTTCTTC. The complete variable domain, with remaining parts taken from reference TRBV9 and TRBJ2-1, reads DSGVTQTPKHLITATGQRVTLRCSPRSGDLSVYWYQQSLDQGLQFLIQYYNGEERAKGNILERFSAQQFPDLHSELNLSSLELGDSALYFCASSVGSQGPYNEQFFGPGTRLTVL.

The chain uses TRBV7-9 and TRBJ2-2; 7 bases match TRBD2. The CDR3 is 17 amino acids. Per the germline V gene, CDR1 is SEHNR and CDR2 is FQNEAQ (reference sequence). Trimming took 6 bases from V and 6 from J; bases not matched to a gene: 16. Here the CDR3 DNA reads TGTGCCAGCAGACGGACTAGTCAAATAGTTGGTGCCGGGGAGCTGTTTTTT. This sequence encodes CASRRTSQIVGAGELFF.

This chain connects TRBV11-3 to TRBJ2-2; 11 nucleotides line up with TRBD2. J was trimmed by 1 base and V by 0 bases; bases with no gene match: 4. In germline, CDR1 is SGHNT, CDR2 YENEEA. CDR3 length: 18 amino acids. The CDR3 here is CASSLEVLAGGNTGELFF. The CDR3 region has the DNA TGTGCCAGCAGCTTAGAGGTGCTAGCGGGAGGGAACACCGGGGAGCTGTTTTTT.

Written as DNA, the CDR3 is TGTGCCAGTACTCCAGGGTCGTGGGGCACTGAAGCTTTCTTT. Protein: CASTPGSWGTEAFF. The gene calls are TRBV19 and TRBJ1-1; TRBD1 is a possible D gene (5 bases). This CDR3 spans 14 amino acids. Germline values: CDR1 LNHDA, CDR2 SQIVND (reference sequence). V was trimmed by 7 bases and J by 4 bases, leaving 16 bases between them. The whole variable domain, remainder taken from reference TRBV19 and TRBJ1-1, is DGGITQSPKYLFRKEGQNVTLSCEQNLNHDAMYWYRQDPGQGLRLIYYSQIVNDFQKGDIAEGYSVSREKKESFPLTVTSAQKNPTAFYLCASTPGSWGTEAFFGQGTRLTVV.

The genes are TRBV15 and TRBJ2-1; D is perhaps TRBD2 (6 bases). CDR1 and CDR2 from the germline V gene are LNHNV and YYDKDF (reference sequence). The CDR3 loop spans 15 amino acids. Between the trimmed V and J ends, which lost 2 bases and 5 bases, there was a span of 13 bases. In DNA, the CDR3 is TGTGCCACCAGCAGAAGGAGGGCCGAACACAATGAGCAGTTCTTC. It is translated as CATSRRRAEHNEQFF.

This sequence joins TRBV27 and TRBJ1-5; possibly TRBD1 for D (6 bases). The CDR3 contains 21 residues. Germline CDR1 is MNHEY and CDR2 is SMNVEV (reference sequence). Trimming took off 3 bases at V and 2 bases at J, with 29 bases between the two ends. Here the CDR3 DNA reads TGTGCCAGCAGTTTTTGGTCCGGTTCAGACAGGCGCAACCAGGGCAATCAGCCCCAGCATTTT. Translated: CASSFWSGSDRRNQGNQPQHF.

This chain joins TRBV19 and TRBJ2-7; D is uncertain. The CDR3 totals 14 residues. V was shortened by 0 bases and J by 6 bases, with 12 bases between the two germline ends. Germline CDR1 is LNHDA and CDR2 is SQIVND (reference sequence). CDR3 sequence: CASSIDLRSPEQYF. The CDR3, as DNA: TGTGCCAGTAGTATAGATCTACGGTCCCCCGAGCAGTACTTC. The complete variable domain, with remaining parts taken from reference TRBV19 and TRBJ2-7, reads DGGITQSPKYLFRKEGQNVTLSCEQNLNHDAMYWYRQDPGQGLRLIYYSQIVNDFQKGDIAEGYSVSREKKESFPLTVTSAQKNPTAFYLCASSIDLRSPEQYFGPGTRLTVT.

V gene TRBV5-6 combines with J gene TRBJ2-5; 8 nucleotides line up with TRBD2. Trimming took 2 bases from V and 2 from J; bases not matched to a gene: 8. This CDR3 contains 16 residues. Germline assignment: CDR1 SGHDT and CDR2 YYEEEE. CDR3 in amino acids: CASSFVTSGLQETQYF. The CDR3 coding sequence is TGTGCCAGCAGCTTCGTAACTAGCGGTTTACAAGAGACCCAGTACTTC.